Shown below are 25 T cell receptor beta chains from a single sample sequenced in a study of blood T cell dynamics during melanoma immunotherapy (TCRdb year 2020). This specimen's time point label, interpreted: week 3, after first cycle of checkpoint inhibitor. The protocol used for the library was the immunoSEQ multiplex PCR assay. The table was pulled from immuneACCESS by TCRdb, which kept in-frame rearrangements only. Such tables lose some clones; where checked, under half of the loss comes from unresolved V genes, and the rest has no known cause. Recorded for this sample are 25,000 to 35,000 clones; around 80% of them occurred a single time. 10% to 13% of the sample goes to the ten largest clones. The source was blood, collected from a patient treated with checkpoint blockade. These receptors all stem from a human donor with melanoma.

This clone came up a few times. The chain's CDR3 is CASSPRENYGYTF. In DNA, the CDR3 is TGTGCCAGCTCACCAAGAGAGAACTATGGCTACACCTTC. V usage is TRBV18 and J usage is TRBJ1-2, with D hard to call. With 2 bases removed from V and 2 bases from J, the gap between germline ends came to 6 bases. The length of the CDR3 is 13 residues. Germline CDR1 is KGHSH and CDR2 is LQKENI.

The V call is TRBV2, the J call TRBJ2-7, with 8 bases identical to TRBD1. J lost 3 bases, V lost 7 bases, and 14 bases had no gene match. This CDR3 contains 16 residues. Germline CDR1 reads SNHLY; CDR2 reads FYNNEI. CDR3 in DNA: TGTGCCAGCAAATTATCCGGACAGGGACAATACTACGAGCAGTACTTC. Translation: CASKLSGQGQYYEQYF.

This clone is labeled as medium-sized. The chain links TRBV4-3 to TRBJ2-2; D is perhaps TRBD1 (6 bases). The CDR3 spans 16 residues. The germline V and J ends were trimmed by 4 bases and 3 bases, with 15 bases remaining between them. Germline values: CDR1 LGHNA, CDR2 YSLEER. CDR3 residues: CASSPKPGAYTGELFF. CDR3 coding DNA: TGCGCCAGCAGCCCCAAACCAGGGGCGTACACCGGGGAGCTGTTTTTT.

This chain links TRBV5-1 with TRBJ1-2, with 9 bases lining up with TRBD1. This CDR3 is built from 14 residues. J lost 2 bases, V lost 4 bases, and 3 bases had no gene match. Germline CDR1 and CDR2: SGHRS and YFSETQ. The CDR3 DNA reads TGCGCCAGCAGCCCACAGGGGGCGAACTATGGCTACACCTTC. Its protein product is CASSPQGANYGYTF. The full variable domain, its missing parts supplied by reference TRBV5-1 and TRBJ1-2, is KAGVTQTPRYLIKTRGQQVTLSCSPISGHRSVSWYQQTPGQGLQFLFEYFSETQRNKGNFPGRFSGRQFSNSRSEMNVSTLELGDSALYLCASSPQGANYGYTFGSGTRLTVV.

This clone was counted only a few times. This chain connects TRBV7-9 to TRBJ1-5, with TRBD1 matching over 8 bases. Per the germline V gene, CDR1 is SEHNR and CDR2 is FQNEAQ (reference sequence). J gave up 5 bases and V 3 bases, and 6 bases lay outside the gene matches. This CDR3 contains 15 residues. The CDR3 nucleotides read TGTGCCAGCAGCTTGGACGGGACAGGCCATCAGCCCCAGCATTTT. This encodes CASSLDGTGHQPQHF.

The chain is built from TRBV5-8 and TRBJ1-2; 9 bases match TRBD1. The CDR3 length is 14 residues. Per the germline V gene, CDR1 is SGHTS and CDR2 is YDEGEE. The ends lost 5 bases at V and 0 bases at J; junction bases unmatched: 2. The CDR3 reads CASRGTGTNYGYTF. In DNA form, the CDR3 reads TGTGCCAGCAGGGGGACAGGGACTAACTATGGCTACACCTTC.

The chain carries TRBV29-1 and TRBJ2-4; D is unresolved. This CDR3 comprises 14 residues. Per germline, CDR1 SQVTM and CDR2 ANQGSEA. With 6 bases removed from V and 1 base from J, the gap between germline ends came to 13 bases. CDR3 DNA sequence: TGCAGCGTGCGATCCACGCTTGCCAAAAACATTCAGTACTTC. Protein sequence: CSVRSTLAKNIQYF.

The chain carries TRBV6-6 and TRBJ2-5; no definite D call. Germline lookup yields CDR1 MNHNY and CDR2 SVGAGI (reference sequence). This CDR3 region has 11 residues. V lost 2 bases to trimming and J lost 5 bases, with 3 bases between them. In DNA form, the CDR3 reads TGTGCCAGCAGTTACCTTGAGACCCAGTACTTC. Residues: CASSYLETQYF.

The chain carries TRBV7-6 and TRBJ1-1; D is undetermined. The CDR3 loop spans 12 amino acids. Germline-derived CDR1 and CDR2 are SGHVS and FNYEAQ. V lost 4 bases to trimming and J lost 1 base, with 4 bases between them. The CDR3 reads CASSSKNTEAFF. The CDR3 DNA reads TGTGCCAGCAGCTCGAAGAACACTGAAGCTTTCTTT.

The CDR3 nucleotides are TGTGCCAGCAGTTACAAAGAGGGGGAGGGAAACACCATATATTTT. Translating gives CASSYKEGEGNTIYF. The chain joins TRBV6-6 to TRBJ1-3, with D possibly matching TRBD1 (6 bases). CDR3 length: 15 residues. Germline V gene data show CDR1 as MNHNY and CDR2 as SVGAGI (reference sequence). Trimming removed 2 bases at V and 4 bases at J, with 12 bases between.

CDR3 region: CASSLSSGSNQPQHF. The CDR3 nucleotides are TGTGCCAGCAGCTTAAGTTCGGGGAGCAATCAGCCCCAGCATTTT. This sequence joins TRBV28 and TRBJ1-5; D not certain. The V and J ends lost 6 bases and 1 base respectively, with 13 bases between them. Per germline, CDR1 MDHEN and CDR2 SYDVKM. This CDR3 contains 15 residues.

In its sample, this clone was seen a few times. The V gene is TRBV7-8, the J gene TRBJ2-3; D unclear. V lost 1 base to trimming and J lost 5 bases, with 13 bases between them. The CDR3 sequence is 15 residues long. Germline CDR1 and CDR2: SGHVS and FQNEAQ. CDR3 in amino acids: CASSLEEPMIDTQYF. The CDR3, as DNA: TGTGCCAGCAGCTTAGAGGAGCCCATGATAGATACGCAGTATTTT.

V is TRBV10-3 and J is TRBJ2-7, with D unclear. V was clipped by 2 bases and J by 3 bases, with 11 bases between them. CDR3 length: 14 residues. Germline V CDR1 and CDR2: ENHRY, SYGVKD. The CDR3 reads CAISERQEIYEQYF. In nucleotides, the CDR3 is TGTGCCATCAGTGAGCGTCAGGAGATCTACGAGCAGTACTTC.

The genes are TRBV2 and TRBJ1-2, with a possible D match to TRBD1 (6 bases). CDR3 length: 14 residues. Looked up from germline, CDR1 is SNHLY and CDR2 is FYNNEI. Trimming took off 4 bases at V and 1 base at J, with 10 bases between the two ends. The CDR3 DNA reads TGTGCCAGCAGTGTTGAAGGGGGTAACTATGGCTACACCTTC. Translating it yields CASSVEGGNYGYTF.

This clone was found once. The V call is TRBV7-6, the J call TRBJ1-5; possible D gene TRBD1, 5 bases. The ends were cut back, 5 bases at V and 6 bases at J, with 11 bases in the middle. Germline V gene lookup returns CDR1 SGHVS and CDR2 FNYEAQ. The CDR3 has 13 residues. This chain's CDR3 is CASSSRVGQPQHF. CDR3 bases: TGTGCCAGCAGCAGCAGGGTGGGTCAGCCCCAGCATTTT.

The chain is built from TRBV5-1 and TRBJ1-1; D ambiguous. The CDR3 contains 13 residues. Trimming pared 4 bases from V and 3 bases from J, leaving 10 bases between. Germline CDR1 reads SGHRS; CDR2 reads YFSETQ. CDR3 sequence: CASSPYGDTEAFF. The CDR3 DNA is TGCGCCAGCAGCCCCTACGGGGACACTGAAGCTTTCTTT.

CDR3 protein: CASTSVGDGDEQFF. DNA for the CDR3: TGTGCCAGCACCTCGGTAGGGGACGGCGATGAGCAGTTCTTC. The rearrangement uses TRBV2 and TRBJ2-1; D may be TRBD1 or TRBD2 (5 bases each). V was pared by 7 bases and J by 8 bases, with 18 bases between. Germline V lookup: CDR1 SNHLY, CDR2 FYNNEI. CDR3 size: 14 residues.

The gene calls are TRBV10-3 and TRBJ1-1, with D perhaps TRBD1 (5 bases). The CDR3 consists of 17 residues. Between the trimmed V and J ends, which lost 2 bases and 1 base, there was a span of 17 bases. Germline loops: CDR1 ENHRY, CDR2 SYGVKD. As DNA, the CDR3 is TGTGCCATCAGTGAGCCTTTGGGAGGGGACGGGAACACTGAAGCTTTCTTT. Protein sequence: CAISEPLGGDGNTEAFF.

This sequence joins TRBV5-6 and TRBJ2-5; 9 nucleotides line up with TRBD1. The V and J ends lost 4 bases and 4 bases, in that order; junction bases with no gene match: 11. Germline CDR1 and CDR2: SGHDT and YYEEEE. This CDR3 has 16 amino acids. CDR3 nucleotides: TGTGCCAGCAGCGGATCCGGGACAGGGAGTGGAGAGACCCAGTACTTC. It yields the protein CASSGSGTGSGETQYF.

The CDR3 here is CATGDGINYGYTF. In DNA form, the CDR3 reads TGTGCCACCGGAGACGGAATCAACTATGGCTACACCTTC. J is TRBJ1-2 and V is TRBV15; D is unresolved. V was pared by 8 bases and J by 2 bases, with 12 bases between. The germline V gene has CDR1 LNHNV and CDR2 YYDKDF (reference sequence). The CDR3 totals 13 residues.

The V call is TRBV7-6, the J call TRBJ1-5, with a possible D match to TRBD1 (5 bases). The CDR3 consists of 14 residues. V lost 5 bases and J lost 7, with 15 bases in between. Germline V gene data show CDR1 as SGHVS and CDR2 as FNYEAQ. The CDR3 loop is CASSPGGSRQPQHF. Here the CDR3 DNA reads TGTGCCAGCAGCCCCGGGGGGAGCCGGCAGCCCCAGCATTTT. Looking up the rest from reference TRBV7-6 and TRBJ1-5 gives the full variable domain: GAGVSQSPRYKVTKRGQDVALRCDPISGHVSLYWYRQALGQGPEFLTYFNYEAQQDKSGLPNDRFSAERPEGSISTLTIQRTEQRDSAMYRCASSPGGSRQPQHFGDGTRLSIL.

V and J are TRBV5-1 and TRBJ2-1; D unclear. V dropped 5 bases and J dropped 5 bases, with 5 bases sitting between them. CDR1 and CDR2 from the germline V gene are SGHRS and YFSETQ. The CDR3 totals 11 residues. The CDR3 region has the DNA TGCGCCAGCAGTGTAGACAATGAGCAGTTCTTC. It specifies CASSVDNEQFF.

The V and J genes are TRBV19 and TRBJ1-2, with 9 positions matching TRBD1. CDR1 LNHDA and CDR2 SQIVND come from the germline V gene (reference sequence). The CDR3 consists of 15 residues. Germline trimming cut 4 bases from V and 6 bases from J; bases unmatched to any gene: 9. In DNA, the CDR3 is TGTGCCAGTAGTACGGTACAGGGGGCGCGGAATGGCTACACCTTC. This encodes CASSTVQGARNGYTF.

This chain uses TRBV5-1 with TRBJ2-7; 13 bases map to TRBD2. J lost 3 bases, V lost 2 bases, and 5 bases had no gene match. This CDR3 region has 16 residues. Germline CDR1 and CDR2: SGHRS and YFSETQ. CDR3: CASSFSWTSGSYEQYF. For the CDR3, the DNA is TGCGCCAGCAGCTTCTCCTGGACTAGCGGGAGCTACGAGCAGTACTTC.

The chain is built from TRBV11-1 and TRBJ1-1; D possibly corresponds to TRBD1 (5 bases). The V and J ends lost 7 bases and 7 bases respectively, with 13 bases between them. Germline lookup yields CDR1 SGHAT and CDR2 FQDESV (reference sequence). The CDR3 runs to 12 residues. The CDR3 DNA reads as TGTGCCAGCACGCGAGACAGCGTTGAAGCTTTCTTT. Its translation: CASTRDSVEAFF.